The 24 T cell receptor beta chains listed next were all sequenced from one sample in a study of shared clonotypes between healthy human individuals (dated by TCRdb to the early 2020s). Library preparation employed the immunoSEQ multiplex PCR assay. The immuneACCESS repertoire file appears here via TCRdb, limited to in-frame rearrangements. These files lack a portion of the clones; in checked studies, under half of the deficit traces to unresolved V genes, and the cause of the others is not known. Here the sample has hundreds of thousands of clones; about nine tenths occur a single time. The top ten clonotypes cover 15% to 20% of the sample. Specimen: memory CD8+ T cells sorted from blood. Sample cell subset or site, as interpreted from the label and publication: CD45RO+ cells pooled with CCR7-negative TemRA cells. The receptors shown here come from a man aged 18 to 30 in good health.

This chain joins TRBV9 and TRBJ2-3, with unresolved D. Germline values: CDR1 SGDLS, CDR2 YYNGEE. V shed 0 bases and J shed 7 bases, with 9 bases lying between them. This CDR3 has 13 residues. DNA of the CDR3: TGTGCCAGCAGCGTAGGGGATGCGTATACGCAGTATTTT. This gives the protein CASSVGDAYTQYF.

The genes are TRBV7-9 and TRBJ1-5; TRBD1 is a possible D gene (5 bases). Trimming left V 6 bases short and J 5 bases short, with 14 bases between. CDR3 length equals 14 residues. Germline assignment: CDR1 SEHNR and CDR2 FQNEAQ (reference sequence). Written as DNA, the CDR3 is TGTGCCAGCAGGGAAGGGACGGGGGATCAGCCCCAGCATTTT. It yields the protein CASREGTGDQPQHF.

This chain uses TRBV6-1 with TRBJ1-5; TRBD1 matches 7 bases. J was trimmed by 5 bases and V by 4 bases; bases with no gene match: 14. The CDR3 is made up of 17 amino acids. Germline V CDR1 and CDR2: MNHNS, SASEGT. The CDR3 loop reads CASSAYFTGAQDQPQHF. The CDR3 bases are TGTGCCAGCAGTGCCTATTTCACAGGGGCGCAGGATCAGCCCCAGCATTTT.

The V and J genes are TRBV7-9 and TRBJ2-3, with D perhaps TRBD1 (5 bases). V gave up 5 bases and J gave up 6 bases, with 12 bases separating them. CDR3 length equals 13 residues. CDR1 is SEHNR and CDR2 is FQNEAQ in the germline V gene (reference sequence). CDR3 sequence (DNA): TGTGCCAGCAGCCCTAAGGGGCCTGATACGCAGTATTTT. Amino acids: CASSPKGPDTQYF.

This chain links TRBV21-1 with TRBJ1-6; the table's D call TRBD1 went unverified against the DNA. TRBV21-1 is annotated as a pseudogene. The CDR3 sequence is 17 residues long. Here the CDR3 reads CASSKESRDRGNSPLHF. The DNA of the CDR3 is TGTGCCAGCAGCAAAGAAAGTAGGGACAGGGGAAATTCACCCCTCCACTTT.

The rearrangement links TRBV9 to TRBJ1-4; unclear D gene. Looked up from germline, CDR1 is SGDLS and CDR2 is YYNGEE. The germline V and J ends were trimmed by 0 bases and 2 bases, with 11 bases remaining between them. The CDR3 loop spans 16 amino acids. CDR3 loop: CASSVGTLWTNEKLFF. The CDR3 region has the DNA TGTGCCAGCAGCGTAGGGACTTTATGGACTAATGAAAAACTGTTTTTT.

The chain joins TRBV28 to TRBJ1-4; 7 nucleotides match TRBD1. Germline V gene sequence: CDR1 MDHEN, CDR2 SYDVKM. The CDR3 sequence is 15 residues long. Trimming at V came to 5 bases and at J to 8 bases, leaving 11 bases not matched to a gene. CDR3 sequence (DNA): TGTGCCAGCAGTCCGGAGACAGGGTTGGGCGAAAAACTGTTTTTT. Its translation is CASSPETGLGEKLFF.

This clone was observed a single time. V gene TRBV28 combines with J gene TRBJ1-2, with D possibly TRBD1 on 6 matching bases. The CDR3 sequence is 15 residues long. V lost 6 bases and J lost 2, with 16 bases in between. CDR1 and CDR2 (germline): MDHEN, SYDVKM. The CDR3 region is CASRFTGTNNYGYTF. CDR3 DNA sequence: TGTGCCAGCAGATTTACAGGGACCAACAACTATGGCTACACCTTC.

This chain links TRBV4-1 with TRBJ2-3; TRBD2 agrees at 10 bases. CDR3 length equals 16 residues. Germline trimming cut 4 bases from V and 3 bases from J; bases unmatched to any gene: 7. Germline V gene lookup returns CDR1 MGHRA and CDR2 YSYEKL. The chain's CDR3 is CASSPGSGGATDTQYF. The CDR3 nucleotides read TGCGCCAGCAGCCCAGGGAGCGGGGGGGCGACAGATACGCAGTATTTT.

The chain recombines TRBV27 with TRBJ2-3, with a tentative D call TRBD1 (6 bases). Trimming pared 7 bases from V and 0 bases from J, leaving 17 bases between. The germline gives CDR1 MNHEY, CDR2 SMNVEV (reference sequence). This CDR3 region has 16 residues. The CDR3 loop is CASTPGQHPSTDTQYF. CDR3 DNA: TGTGCCAGCACCCCGGGACAACACCCTAGCACAGATACGCAGTATTTT.

The rearrangement joins TRBV7-9 to TRBJ2-2; 9 bases are a match to TRBD2. The germline gives CDR1 SEHNR, CDR2 FQNEAQ (reference sequence). J gave up 2 bases and V 1 base, and 2 bases lay outside the gene matches. The CDR3 totals 16 residues. The CDR3 sequence is CASSLGLAVNTGELFF. CDR3 nucleotides: TGTGCCAGCAGCTTAGGACTAGCGGTTAACACCGGGGAGCTGTTTTTT.

In regard to this clone: A clone one base away is much larger, so this may be a read error. In the same sample, other DNA sequences code for this CDR3. V and J are TRBV6-5 and TRBJ2-3; D remains unclear. V was cut by 4 bases and J by 0 bases, with 14 bases left in between. The CDR3 has 16 residues. Germline assignment: CDR1 MNHEY and CDR2 SVGAGI. The CDR3 nucleotides read TGTGCCAGCAGTTCTACTGAAAGGCTGAGCACAGATACGCAGTATTTT. Encoded protein: CASSSTERLSTDTQYF.

This clone has a handful of counts. This rearrangement joins TRBV9 to TRBJ2-5; D is possibly TRBD2 (6 bases). Per germline, CDR1 SGDLS and CDR2 YYNGEE. V was clipped by 7 bases and J by 0 bases, with 7 bases between them. The CDR3 is 12 amino acids. Written as DNA, the CDR3 is TGTGCCAGCGGGGACTACCAAGAGACCCAGTACTTC. This sequence encodes CASGDYQETQYF.

The rearrangement links TRBV13 to TRBJ2-3; 14 bases are shared with TRBD2. The germline V gene encodes CDR1 PRHDT and CDR2 FYEKMQ (reference sequence). With 4 bases clipped from V and 7 bases from J, the junction kept 10 bases outside the gene matches. The CDR3 covers 17 residues. The CDR3 bases are TGTGCCAGCAGCTCTGGACTAGCGGGAGGTGGGGCAAATACGCAGTATTTT. It encodes CASSSGLAGGGANTQYF.

The chain carries TRBV4-1 and TRBJ2-7, with D unresolved. In germline, CDR1 is MGHRA, CDR2 YSYEKL. V dropped 0 bases and J dropped 7 bases, with 10 bases sitting between them. CDR3 length: 13 residues. Here the CDR3 DNA reads TGCGCCAGCAGCCAAGAAACAGTCAGTGAGCAGTACTTC. Translated: CASSQETVSEQYF.

V is TRBV10-1 and J is TRBJ2-1, with D perhaps TRBD1 (5 bases). The V end was cut by 3 bases, the J end by 13 bases, with 13 bases between. CDR3 length equals 12 residues. Germline-derived CDR1 and CDR2 are WNHNN and SYGVQD (reference sequence). In DNA form, the CDR3 reads TGCGCCAGCAGTGATTCGATAGGACATCAGTTCTTC. Residues: CASSDSIGHQFF.

This chain links TRBV2 with TRBJ1-6, with D perhaps TRBD1 (6 bases). Germline values: CDR1 SNHLY, CDR2 FYNNEI. The CDR3 is 16 residues long. Trimming shortened V by 5 bases and J by 7 bases, and 18 bases separated the two germline ends. DNA of the CDR3: TGTGCCAGCAGTCTACTAGGGGGTTACGAAAATTCACCCCTCCACTTT. Translated, it gives CASSLLGGYENSPLHF.

V and J are TRBV7-9 and TRBJ2-6; D gene uncertain. Deletions cut 1 base from V and 2 bases from J, with 6 bases between. CDR1 is SEHNR and CDR2 is FQNEAQ in the germline V gene (reference sequence). The CDR3 length is 15 residues. The CDR3 loop is CASSLVLTGANVLTF. The CDR3, as DNA: TGTGCCAGCAGCTTAGTCCTCACTGGGGCCAACGTCCTGACTTTC.

This chain uses TRBV4-1 with TRBJ2-7; D gene uncertain. Between the trimmed V and J ends, which lost 4 bases and 2 bases, there was a span of 15 bases. CDR3 length equals 15 residues. CDR1 is MGHRA, CDR2 YSYEKL, per germline. CDR3 DNA sequence: TGCGCCAGCAGCCTCAAGGACGGTGATGCCTACGAGCAGTACTTC. It specifies CASSLKDGDAYEQYF.

The DNA for the CDR3 is TGTGCCAGCAGCTTTTGCAGGGTTCTGTTGAACACTGAAGCTTTCTTT. Translating it yields CASSFCRVLLNTEAFF. The chain has TRBV5-4 and TRBJ1-1; weak D call: TRBD1 (5 bases). The CDR3 extends over 16 amino acids. V gave up 2 bases and J gave up 0 bases, with 14 bases separating them. Germline V CDR1 and CDR2: SGHNT, YYREEE (reference sequence).

The chain employs TRBV27 and TRBJ2-7; maybe TRBD1 (5 bases). V lost 3 bases to trimming and J lost 0 bases, with 9 bases between them. Germline V gene data show CDR1 as MNHEY and CDR2 as SMNVEV (reference sequence). The CDR3 loop spans 14 amino acids. This chain's CDR3 is CASSLFRDSYEQYF. In DNA, the CDR3 is TGTGCCAGCAGTTTGTTCAGGGACTCCTACGAGCAGTACTTC.

The chain uses TRBV4-1 and TRBJ1-2, with D uncertain. The CDR3 consists of 14 residues. The V end was cut by 0 bases, the J end by 6 bases, with 11 bases between. From germline, CDR1 is MGHRA and CDR2 YSYEKL. CDR3 sequence (DNA): TGCGCCAGCAGCCAAGATCATGGAGAAGATGGCTACACCTTC. This encodes CASSQDHGEDGYTF.

The CDR3 loop reads CASSTPGGREQYF. The CDR3 DNA follows: TGCGCCAGCAGTACCCCAGGGGGGCGGGAGCAGTACTTC. V is TRBV10-2 and J is TRBJ2-7; perhaps TRBD1 as D (7 bases). The germline V gene has CDR1 WSHSY and CDR2 SAAADI. V was trimmed by 5 bases and J by 7 bases, leaving 15 bases between them. The CDR3 is made up of 13 amino acids.

This clone showed up just once. The chain carries TRBV7-9 and TRBJ2-3; 11 positions match TRBD2. Germline assignment: CDR1 SEHNR and CDR2 FQNEAQ (reference sequence). With 0 bases clipped from V and 11 bases from J, the junction kept 13 bases outside the gene matches. The CDR3 extends over 17 amino acids. Here the CDR3 reads CASSLAGVTSGMMGQYF. In nucleotides, the CDR3 is TGTGCCAGCAGCTTAGCGGGGGTGACTAGCGGGATGATGGGGCAGTATTTT.